A selection of T cell receptor beta chains follows, all from one sample in a study of T cells in Graves' hyperthyroidism and ophthalmopathy. Via MiXCR, TCRdb re-called the multiplex PCR reads, giving one row per CDR3 protein. This sample carries around 400,000 distinct CDR3 sequences, 12% to 15% of them seen once, and the ten largest clones take approximately 19%. Specimen: blood. These receptors were collected from an older woman with Graves' ophthalmopathy. Each CDR3 is given with its conserved first and last residue. The D gene is left open where the match is weak. Not all rows give a size; the values are once, few, many and, for expanded clones, a class.

>many|.|TRBV7-2|TRBJ2-5
TGTGCCAGCAGCTTAGGACAGATCCAAGAGACCCAGTACTTC
CASSLGQIQETQYF
>many|.|TRBV5-1|TRBJ2-3
TGCGCCAGCAGCTTGGGGGGCGTGGGAGATACGCAGTATTTT
CASSLGGVGDTQYF
>many|.|TRBV2|TRBJ1-1
TGTGCCAGCAGTGATAGAGGGGTGGGGGATCAAAAGGTTGAAGCTTTCTTT
CASSDRGVGDQKVEAFF
>many|.|TRBV27|TRBJ2-7
TGTGCCAGCAGTTTGGAAGGACGGGGATACGAGCAGTACTTC
CASSLEGRGYEQYF
>few|TRBD2|TRBV9|TRBJ2-1
TGTGCCAGCAGAGCGGCGCGGGAGTGGGATGAGCAGTTCTTC
CASRAAREWDEQFF
>many|.|TRBV2|TRBJ1-2
TGTGCCAGCAGTCTGCAGGGCATCTATGGCTACACCTTC
CASSLQGIYGYTF
>many|.|TRBV11-2|TRBJ2-3
TGTGCCAGCAGCTTAGATGGGAAAAGCACAGATACGCAGTATTTT
CASSLDGKSTDTQYF
>many|.|TRBV20-1|TRBJ2-1
TGCAGTGCTAGCCTTCAGCGCGGGCAATACAATGAGCAGTTCTTC
CSASLQRGQYNEQFF
>.|.|TRBV7-9|TRBJ2-5
TGTGCCAGCAGCTTCAGGGGGGTAGAGACCCAGTACTTC
CASSFRGVETQYF
>.|TRBD2|TRBV10-1|TRBJ2-7
TGCGCCAGCAGTGAGAGCCTAGCGGGAGGGCCGTACGAGCAGTACTTC
CASSESLAGGPYEQYF